Listed below are T cell receptor beta chains from one sample, sequenced in a study of OX40 agonist ivuxolimab in advanced cancers. The method was immunoSEQ multiplex PCR; TCRdb's version includes in-frame clones alone and lacks a portion of them. The sample has 50,000 to 65,000 clones, around nine tenths seen once. Sequenced material: CD4+ or CD8+ T cells sorted from blood, taken in a trial of the OX40 agonist ivuxolimab. All receptors come from an adult with an advanced solid tumor such as melanoma, head and neck, liver or kidney cancer. Each CDR3 is given with its conserved first and last residue. Each record gives: D gene, V gene, J gene, clone size, CDR3 protein, CDR3 DNA. A D gene is named only where the DNA matches it firmly. Not every row has a clone size; where given, it reads once, few, many or a size class.

d_gene: .
v_gene: TRBV6-6
j_gene: TRBJ1-4
abundance: .
CDR3aa: CASSYVREEKLFF
CDR3nt: TGTGCCAGCAGTTATGTACGTGAGGAAAAACTGTTTTTT

d_gene: .
v_gene: TRBV4-3
j_gene: TRBJ2-7
abundance: .
CDR3aa: CASSQKIGYEQYF
CDR3nt: TGCGCCAGCAGCCAGAAGATTGGGTACGAGCAGTACTTC

d_gene: .
v_gene: TRBV7-2
j_gene: TRBJ2-7
abundance: once
CDR3aa: CASSLDPGGGSEQYF
CDR3nt: TGTGCCAGCAGCTTAGATCCGGGTGGGGGTAGTGAGCAGTACTTC

d_gene: .
v_gene: TRBV6-6
j_gene: TRBJ1-4
abundance: .
CDR3aa: CASSRLFEKLFF
CDR3nt: TGTGCCAGCAGTCGACTTTTTGAAAAACTGTTTTTT

d_gene: .
v_gene: TRBV4-3
j_gene: TRBJ2-1
abundance: .
CDR3aa: CASSQGTYNEQFF
CDR3nt: TGCGCCAGCAGCCAAGGGACCTATAATGAGCAGTTCTTC

d_gene: .
v_gene: TRBV4-3
j_gene: TRBJ2-2
abundance: .
CDR3aa: CASSSQADTGELFF
CDR3nt: TGCGCCAGCAGCAGCCAAGCTGACACCGGGGAGCTGTTTTTT

d_gene: .
v_gene: TRBV7-6
j_gene: TRBJ2-7
abundance: once
CDR3aa: CASSSLSYEQYF
CDR3nt: TGTGCCAGCAGCTCGCTCTCCTACGAGCAGTACTTC

d_gene: .
v_gene: TRBV28
j_gene: TRBJ2-2
abundance: .
CDR3aa: CASSLRVGELFF
CDR3nt: TGTGCCAGCAGTCTCAGAGTCGGGGAGCTGTTTTTT

d_gene: .
v_gene: TRBV5-1
j_gene: TRBJ2-1
abundance: .
CDR3aa: CASSLAISYNEQFF
CDR3nt: TGCGCCAGCAGTTTAGCGATCTCCTACAATGAGCAGTTCTTC

d_gene: .
v_gene: TRBV28
j_gene: TRBJ2-7
abundance: .
CDR3aa: CASRLGTYEQYF
CDR3nt: TGTGCCAGCAGGTTAGGGACCTACGAGCAGTACTTC

d_gene: .
v_gene: TRBV4-1
j_gene: TRBJ1-4
abundance: medium-sized
CDR3aa: CASSQIISQQGWEKLFF
CDR3nt: TGCGCCAGCAGCCAAATTATTTCTCAACAGGGCTGGGAAAAACTGTTTTTT

d_gene: .
v_gene: TRBV10-3
j_gene: TRBJ2-1
abundance: .
CDR3aa: CAISSGAGKQFF
CDR3nt: TGTGCCATCAGTTCCGGGGCCGGAAAGCAGTTCTTC

d_gene: .
v_gene: TRBV28
j_gene: TRBJ2-7
abundance: .
CDR3aa: CASSLNSYEQYF
CDR3nt: TGTGCCAGCAGTTTAAACAGCTACGAGCAGTACTTC

d_gene: TRBD1
v_gene: TRBV19
j_gene: TRBJ1-2
abundance: once
CDR3aa: CASLMRTGIYGYTF
CDR3nt: TGTGCCAGCCTTATGAGGACAGGGATCTATGGCTACACCTTC

d_gene: .
v_gene: TRBV7-3
j_gene: TRBJ2-1
abundance: .
CDR3aa: CASSLNPHEQFF
CDR3nt: TGTGCCAGCAGCTTAAATCCTCATGAGCAGTTCTTC

d_gene: .
v_gene: TRBV6-5
j_gene: TRBJ1-5
abundance: .
CDR3aa: CASSYSAGEGPQHF
CDR3nt: TGTGCCAGCAGTTACTCGGCAGGGGAGGGGCCCCAGCATTTT

d_gene: .
v_gene: TRBV28
j_gene: TRBJ2-7
abundance: .
CDR3aa: CASRRTVLEQYF
CDR3nt: TGTGCCAGCAGGAGGACAGTCCTCGAGCAGTACTTC

d_gene: TRBD1
v_gene: TRBV5-1
j_gene: TRBJ1-2
abundance: .
CDR3aa: CASSLDRGVRGYTF
CDR3nt: TGCGCCAGCAGCTTAGACAGGGGGGTTCGTGGCTACACCTTC

d_gene: .
v_gene: TRBV18
j_gene: TRBJ1-4
abundance: .
CDR3aa: CASSPPPGLDEKLFF
CDR3nt: TGTGCCAGCTCACCACCCCCGGGGTTGGATGAAAAACTGTTTTTT

d_gene: TRBD2
v_gene: TRBV29-1
j_gene: TRBJ2-7
abundance: .
CDR3aa: CSVPADSGSSYEQYF
CDR3nt: TGCAGCGTCCCTGCCGATAGCGGGAGTTCCTACGAGCAGTACTTC

d_gene: .
v_gene: TRBV4-1
j_gene: TRBJ2-3
abundance: few
CDR3aa: CASSQGRGTDTQYF
CDR3nt: TGCGCCAGCAGCCAAGGACGCGGCACAGATACGCAGTATTTT

d_gene: .
v_gene: TRBV4-2
j_gene: TRBJ1-2
abundance: medium-sized
CDR3aa: CASSQDGGDYGYTF
CDR3nt: TGTGCCAGCAGCCAAGATGGGGGAGACTATGGCTACACCTTC

d_gene: .
v_gene: TRBV10-3
j_gene: TRBJ2-5
abundance: .
CDR3aa: CAISGSREDQETQYF
CDR3nt: TGTGCCATCAGTGGATCGAGGGAAGACCAAGAGACCCAGTACTTC

d_gene: .
v_gene: TRBV28
j_gene: TRBJ1-4
abundance: .
CDR3aa: CASKTNGGKKLFF
CDR3nt: TGTGCCAGCAAAACTAACGGAGGGAAAAAACTGTTTTTT

d_gene: TRBD1
v_gene: TRBV9
j_gene: TRBJ2-5
abundance: .
CDR3aa: CASSSGQEQETQYF
CDR3nt: TGTGCCAGCAGCTCGGGACAGGAACAAGAGACCCAGTACTTC

d_gene: TRBD1
v_gene: TRBV9
j_gene: TRBJ1-1
abundance: once
CDR3aa: CASSVGTGRDDTEAFF
CDR3nt: TGTGCCAGCAGCGTAGGGACAGGGAGGGACGACACTGAAGCTTTCTTT

d_gene: TRBD1
v_gene: TRBV11-3
j_gene: TRBJ2-7
abundance: .
CDR3aa: CASSPGQGNTYEQYF
CDR3nt: TGTGCCAGCAGCCCCGGACAGGGGAACACCTACGAGCAGTACTTC

d_gene: .
v_gene: TRBV9
j_gene: TRBJ2-4
abundance: .
CDR3aa: CASSVDLIQSNIQYF
CDR3nt: TGTGCCAGCAGCGTAGACTTAATCCAAAGCAACATTCAGTACTTC

d_gene: .
v_gene: TRBV15
j_gene: TRBJ2-5
abundance: .
CDR3aa: CATSADSAETQYF
CDR3nt: TGTGCCACCAGCGCGGACAGTGCAGAGACCCAGTACTTC

d_gene: .
v_gene: TRBV29-1
j_gene: TRBJ2-1
abundance: .
CDR3aa: CSVGPQYEQFF
CDR3nt: TGCAGCGTGGGGCCCCAGTATGAGCAGTTCTTC

d_gene: .
v_gene: TRBV4-1
j_gene: TRBJ1-5
abundance: .
CDR3aa: CASSQEGTGRMNPQPQHF
CDR3nt: TGCGCCAGCAGCCAAGAGGGGACCGGACGAATGAATCCTCAGCCCCAGCATTTT

d_gene: .
v_gene: TRBV4-3
j_gene: TRBJ2-1
abundance: once
CDR3aa: CASSQDLYYNEQFF
CDR3nt: TGCGCCAGCAGCCAAGACCTTTATTACAATGAGCAGTTCTTC

d_gene: .
v_gene: TRBV19
j_gene: TRBJ1-5
abundance: .
CDR3aa: CASTAGAQPQHF
CDR3nt: TGTGCCAGTACTGCAGGGGCTCAGCCCCAGCATTTT

d_gene: .
v_gene: TRBV11-3
j_gene: TRBJ2-7
abundance: .
CDR3aa: CASSSRVNPSEQYF
CDR3nt: TGTGCCAGCAGCTCCAGGGTCAACCCCTCCGAGCAGTACTTC

d_gene: .
v_gene: TRBV2
j_gene: TRBJ2-3
abundance: .
CDR3aa: CASRTGQGTDTQYF
CDR3nt: TGTGCCAGCAGGACGGGTCAGGGCACAGATACGCAGTATTTT

d_gene: .
v_gene: TRBV7-9
j_gene: TRBJ1-1
abundance: few
CDR3aa: CASSLGQMNTEAFF
CDR3nt: TGTGCCAGCAGCTTAGGGCAGATGAACACTGAAGCTTTCTTT

d_gene: .
v_gene: TRBV18
j_gene: TRBJ1-5
abundance: .
CDR3aa: CASSPIRGNQPQHF
CDR3nt: TGTGCCAGCTCACCAATCAGGGGAAATCAGCCCCAGCATTTT

d_gene: .
v_gene: TRBV19
j_gene: TRBJ1-5
abundance: .
CDR3aa: CASSYISGTSNQPQHF
CDR3nt: TGTGCCAGTAGTTATATCTCTGGGACCAGCAATCAGCCCCAGCATTTT

d_gene: .
v_gene: TRBV30
j_gene: TRBJ2-6
abundance: .
CDR3aa: CAWSRGTQSSGANVLTF
CDR3nt: TGTGCCTGGAGTAGGGGAACTCAGAGCTCTGGGGCCAACGTCCTGACTTTC

d_gene: .
v_gene: TRBV7-9
j_gene: TRBJ2-1
abundance: few
CDR3aa: CASSFSSEQFF
CDR3nt: TGTGCCAGCAGCTTTTCCAGTGAGCAGTTCTTC

d_gene: TRBD1
v_gene: TRBV18
j_gene: TRBJ2-7
abundance: .
CDR3aa: CASSTGQTNEQYF
CDR3nt: TGTGCCAGCTCAACGGGACAGACGAACGAGCAGTACTTC

d_gene: .
v_gene: TRBV30
j_gene: TRBJ1-4
abundance: .
CDR3aa: CAWSRRRGNEKLFF
CDR3nt: TGTGCCTGGAGTAGGAGGAGGGGTAATGAAAAACTGTTTTTT

d_gene: TRBD1
v_gene: TRBV7-9
j_gene: TRBJ1-4
abundance: .
CDR3aa: CASSFRGAANEKLFF
CDR3nt: TGTGCCAGCAGCTTCAGGGGGGCAGCTAATGAAAAACTGTTTTTT

d_gene: .
v_gene: TRBV29-1
j_gene: TRBJ1-1
abundance: .
CDR3aa: CSVLTAANTEAFF
CDR3nt: TGCAGCGTTTTGACAGCGGCTAACACTGAAGCTTTCTTT

d_gene: TRBD1
v_gene: TRBV10-3
j_gene: TRBJ1-3
abundance: .
CDR3aa: CAISRTGQGALYSGNTIYF
CDR3nt: TGTGCCATCAGTAGAACAGGACAGGGGGCCCTTTACTCTGGAAACACCATATATTTT

d_gene: .
v_gene: TRBV18
j_gene: TRBJ2-7
abundance: .
CDR3aa: CASSPPTPYEQYF
CDR3nt: TGTGCCAGCTCACCACCCACCCCCTACGAGCAGTACTTC

d_gene: .
v_gene: TRBV5-1
j_gene: TRBJ2-7
abundance: .
CDR3aa: CASSFTSSYEQYF
CDR3nt: TGCGCCAGCAGCTTTACGAGCTCCTACGAGCAGTACTTC

d_gene: .
v_gene: TRBV15
j_gene: TRBJ2-7
abundance: .
CDR3aa: CATSRDSGTYEQYF
CDR3nt: TGTGCCACCAGCAGAGATTCAGGGACCTACGAGCAGTACTTC

d_gene: TRBD1
v_gene: TRBV27
j_gene: TRBJ2-4
abundance: .
CDR3aa: CASSPGQAKNIQYF
CDR3nt: TGTGCCAGCAGTCCGGGACAGGCCAAAAACATTCAGTACTTC

d_gene: .
v_gene: TRBV15
j_gene: TRBJ2-3
abundance: .
CDR3aa: CATKSPGGTDTQYF
CDR3nt: TGTGCCACCAAGTCGCCGGGTGGAACAGATACGCAGTATTTT

d_gene: TRBD2
v_gene: TRBV27
j_gene: TRBJ2-5
abundance: .
CDR3aa: CASSTSPGLGQETQYF
CDR3nt: TGTGCCAGCAGTACATCTCCGGGACTAGGCCAAGAGACCCAGTACTTC